This TCR beta chain appears in the sequencing data of a study of chemoradiotherapy in HPV16-positive cancers. Study-level background: Candidate HPV-specific T-cell clones and common TCR motifs came from functional assays in two HPV16-positive patients.

General study results and limits: Candidate HPV-specific clones and E7-related TCR motifs grew in tumor during treatment. In HPV16-positive patients, HPV-responsive T-cell expansion tracked better recurrence-free survival.

A word on this clone: Its antigen remains unknown.

This table comes from immunoSEQ multiplex PCR, and its TCRdb copy is limited to in-frame clones, with some not included. The profile shows some 970 clones, 92% of them singletons. The V segment lost 0 bases and the J segment 1 base; nucleotides outside the gene matches: 2. The length of the CDR3 is 15 residues. The germline V gene encodes CDR1 SGHNT and CDR2 YYREEE (reference sequence). The chain employs TRBV5-4 and TRBJ1-1, with 8 bases matching TRBD1. This sequence originates from a human donor with HPV-associated anogenital cancer. The specimen comprised tumor tissue, sampled from a patient who underwent chemoradiotherapy. CDR3 DNA sequence: TGTGCCAGCAGCTTGGGGACAGGGTCGAACACTGAAGCTTTCTTT. It is translated as CASSLGTGSNTEAFF.